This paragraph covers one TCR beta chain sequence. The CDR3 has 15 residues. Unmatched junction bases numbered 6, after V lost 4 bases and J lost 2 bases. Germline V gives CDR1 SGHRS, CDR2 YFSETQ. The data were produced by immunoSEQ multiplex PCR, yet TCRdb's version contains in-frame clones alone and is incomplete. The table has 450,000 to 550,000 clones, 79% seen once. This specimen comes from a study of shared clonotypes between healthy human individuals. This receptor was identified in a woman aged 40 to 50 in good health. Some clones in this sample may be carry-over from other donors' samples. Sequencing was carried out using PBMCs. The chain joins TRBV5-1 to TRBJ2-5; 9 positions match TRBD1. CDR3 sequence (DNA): TGCGCCAGCAGCGGCGGGACAGGGAAGCAAGAGACCCAGTACTTC. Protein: CASSGGTGKQETQYF. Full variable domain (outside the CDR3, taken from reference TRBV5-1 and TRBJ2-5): KAGVTQTPRYLIKTRGQQVTLSCSPISGHRSVSWYQQTPGQGLQFLFEYFSETQRNKGNFPGRFSGRQFSNSRSEMNVSTLELGDSALYLCASSGGTGKQETQYFGPGTRLLVL.